The clone carrying this T cell receptor (beta chain) was detected ten times or more. Its antigen is as yet unknown. The data belong to a study of molecular identifiers for immune sequencing clone quantification. Libraries of naive CD8 cells were prepared from approximately 20,000 to 980,000 sorted cells using 10%, 30% or 50% RNA. Study results and limitations: Clones exceeding 20 RNA copies carried over 99% of effector molecules but under 1% of naive-cell molecules.

This CDR3 comprises 14 residues. Per germline, CDR1 MGHRA and CDR2 YSYEKL. V was clipped by 3 bases and J by 6 bases; unmatched bases: 3. MiXCR was run by TCRdb on the PCR reads, yielding one entry per CDR3 protein. The sample lists 460,000 or so distinct CDR3 sequences, about 20% seen once, with approximately 0.8% in the top ten. The chain employs TRBV4-1 and TRBJ2-7, with TRBD2 matching 12 bases. This clonotype originated in a human donor in good health. Some libraries in this study had Jurkat cell RNA spiked in. The material sequenced was naive CD8+ T cells from blood, with Jurkat cell RNA spiked in. The subset here: FACS-sorted CD8+CD4-CCR7+CD45RA+ naive T cells. CDR3 DNA: TGCGCCAGCAGCCACCTAGCGGGAGGGGGCGAGCAGTACTTC. Translation gives CASSHLAGGGEQYF.